Listed below are T cell receptor beta chains from one sample, sequenced in a study of T cells in tumors after PD-1 blockade. Assay used: immunoSEQ multiplex PCR; TCRdb lists only in-frame clones, some missing. The table shows 45,000 to 50,000 clones, with more than 60% occurring only once. The input for sequencing was PBMCs, taken before anti-PD-1 therapy. These receptors came from a human donor with advanced basal cell or squamous cell carcinoma (not recorded which). Both conserved end residues are part of each CDR3. The D gene is left open where the match is weak. Rows may omit the clone size; those that give it use once, few, many or a size class.

abundance,v_gene,d_gene,j_gene,CDR3aa,CDR3nt
NA,TRBV9,TRBD2,TRBJ2-1,CASSAGGYEQFF,TGTGCCAGCAGCGCGGGGGGTTATGAGCAGTTCTTC
NA,TRBV23-1,NA,TRBJ1-2,CASSQSLRGGYTF,TGCGCCAGCAGTCAATCGCTGCGGGGAGGCTACACCTTC
NA,TRBV19,NA,TRBJ1-2,CASSTQGPQGGYTF,TGTGCCAGTAGTACCCAAGGGCCCCAGGGGGGCTACACCTTC
NA,TRBV24-1,NA,TRBJ2-1,CATSDLLNNEQFF,TGTGCCACCAGTGATTTGTTAAACAATGAGCAGTTCTTC
few,TRBV14,NA,TRBJ2-7,CASSQRPGHWSAFTYEQYF,TGTGCCAGCAGCCAACGACCGGGACACTGGTCTGCTTTCACCTACGAGCAGTACTTC
many,TRBV4-1,TRBD1,TRBJ1-1,CASSQVTGTGGSEAFF,TGCGCCAGCAGCCAAGTAACCGGGACAGGGGGCTCTGAAGCTTTCTTT
NA,TRBV5-1,NA,TRBJ2-7,CASSLGSLGEQYF,TGCGCCAGCAGCTTGGGCAGTCTGGGCGAGCAGTACTTC
NA,TRBV27,NA,TRBJ1-5,CASSFRLDQPQHF,TGTGCCAGCAGTTTCCGTTTGGATCAGCCCCAGCATTTT
few,TRBV6-1,TRBD1,TRBJ1-1,CASSELDGTGGTEAFF,TGTGCCAGCAGTGAATTGGACGGGACAGGGGGCACTGAAGCTTTCTTT
NA,TRBV19,NA,TRBJ1-5,CASSIVWQSNQPQHF,TGTGCCAGTAGTATTGTGTGGCAGAGCAATCAGCCCCAGCATTTT
NA,TRBV5-1,TRBD1,TRBJ2-3,CASNKQGTSTDTQYF,TGCGCCAGCAACAAACAGGGGACCAGCACAGATACGCAGTATTTT
few,TRBV28,TRBD2,TRBJ2-7,CASSPTSGASYEQYF,TGTGCCAGCAGTCCGACTAGCGGAGCTTCCTACGAGCAGTACTTC
NA,TRBV2,TRBD1,TRBJ1-5,CASSPGQGNQPQHF,TGTGCCAGCAGTCCGGGACAGGGCAATCAGCCCCAGCATTTT
NA,TRBV10-3,NA,TRBJ2-1,CATQSLNEQFF,TGTGCCACTCAGTCGCTCAATGAGCAGTTCTTC
NA,TRBV2,TRBD2,TRBJ2-3,CASSPRTSGLTDTQYF,TGTGCCAGCAGTCCCCGGACTAGCGGACTCACAGATACGCAGTATTTT
NA,TRBV5-1,NA,TRBJ1-1,CASSTGRQHGTEAFF,TGCGCCAGCAGCACGGGACGACAGCATGGGACTGAAGCTTTCTTT
NA,TRBV29-1,TRBD1,TRBJ2-1,CSVRAGGLNEQFF,TGCAGCGTTCGGGCAGGGGGCCTGAATGAGCAGTTCTTC
NA,TRBV7-2,NA,TRBJ2-3,CASSLVDPGSVGRDTQYF,TGTGCCAGCAGCTTAGTCGACCCCGGGTCCGTTGGGAGAGATACGCAGTATTTT
NA,TRBV7-2,NA,TRBJ1-4,CASSYFGGEKLFF,TGTGCCAGCAGCTATTTCGGAGGAGAAAAACTGTTTTTT
few,TRBV7-9,NA,TRBJ2-3,CASSFWDQTGDTQYF,TGTGCCAGCAGCTTTTGGGACCAAACCGGGGATACGCAGTATTTT
NA,TRBV2,TRBD2,TRBJ2-3,CASSEASGTNTDTQYF,TGTGCCAGCAGTGAGGCTAGCGGGACAAACACAGATACGCAGTATTTT
NA,TRBV28,NA,TRBJ1-1,CASRGDRGRTEAFF,TGTGCCAGCAGGGGGGATCGGGGGAGGACTGAAGCTTTCTTT
NA,TRBV7-9,NA,TRBJ2-1,CASSRESGRIF,TGTGCCAGCAGCCGTGAGAGTGGGAGGATCTTC
NA,TRBV5-3,NA,TRBJ1-2,CARSSSCVRRPNYGYTF,TGTGCCAGAAGCTCAAGTTGTGTCAGGCGACCTAACTATGGCTACACCTTC
NA,TRBV5-8,TRBD1,TRBJ2-2,CASKGPGQENTGELFF,TGTGCCAGCAAGGGACCGGGACAGGAAAACACCGGGGAGCTGTTTTTT
NA,TRBV19,TRBD2,TRBJ2-3,CASSIGAGGADTQYF,TGTGCCAGTAGTATAGGAGCGGGGGGGGCAGATACGCAGTATTTT
NA,TRBV7-2,NA,TRBJ1-4,CASSLVTLRGRTNEKLFF,TGTGCCAGCAGCTTAGTTACCCTTCGGGGCCGAACTAATGAAAAACTGTTTTTT